The TCR beta chain described here comes from a study of OX40 agonist ivuxolimab in advanced cancers. About the research overall: Three patients showed partial responses: one hepatocellular carcinoma and two cutaneous melanoma cases.

On this clone: Its antigen is as yet unknown.

Trimming cost V 5 bases and J 4 bases; bases outside gene matches: 18. Per the germline V gene, CDR1 is SGHTA and CDR2 is FQGNSA. This CDR3 contains 19 residues. Study results and limitations: People who partly responded at 0.1-3.0 mg/kg had some of the least clonal expansion seen.

TCRdb keeps only in-frame clones here, not all; method: immunoSEQ multiplex PCR. Seen here are under 150,000 clones, around 91% observed once, and the top ten hold 0.5% to 0.7%. This TCR was sampled from an adult with an advanced solid tumor such as melanoma, head and neck, liver or kidney cancer. The gene calls are TRBV7-2 and TRBJ2-5; 11 nucleotides agree with TRBD2. Sample: CD4+ or CD8+ T cells sorted from blood, taken in a trial of the OX40 agonist ivuxolimab. The CDR3 nucleotides read TGTGCCAGCAGCCAGACTAGCGGGGTATGGATGGGGGATGTAGAGACCCAGTACTTC. Translating it yields CASSQTSGVWMGDVETQYF.